The 16 T cell receptor beta chains given below trace back to one sample, sequenced in a study of blood T cell repertoires in COVID-19 (TCRdb year 2020). Preparation of the library involved the immunoSEQ multiplex PCR assay. Drawn from immuneACCESS, this table holds only the in-frame rearrangements with V and J called that TCRdb kept. Clones are partly lost; checked studies trace under half to an unresolved V gene and leave the rest unexplained. A total of 120,000 to 150,000 clones appear in this sample, 75% to 90% of them only once. The top ten constitute 13% of the sample. The sequenced sample consisted of peripheral blood. The source of these receptors is a young man with COVID-19, enrolled during active disease.

This clone came up a few times. The chain is built from TRBV3-1 (or the pseudogene TRBV3-2) and TRBJ2-2; TRBD2 matches at 11 bases. CDR3 length equals 16 residues. Germline loops: CDR1 LGHDT, CDR2 YNNKEL (reference sequence). Losses at the gene ends were 4 bases for V and 5 bases for J; bases not matched to a gene: 6. The CDR3 nucleotides are TGTGCCAGCAGCCGAGGTAGCGGGAGGGTTACCGGGGAGCTGTTTTTT. Translated: CASSRGSGRVTGELFF.

The chain links TRBV7-2 to TRBJ2-7; a weak D match, TRBD1 (6 bases). This CDR3 is built from 13 residues. Germline CDR1 and CDR2: SGHTA and FQGNSA. V shed 1 base and J shed 5 bases, with 9 bases lying between them. The CDR3 spells CASSLDRVDEQYF. For the CDR3, the DNA is TGTGCCAGCAGCTTAGACAGGGTCGACGAGCAGTACTTC.

The genes are TRBV12-3 or TRBV12-4 and TRBJ1-5, with TRBD1 matching over 7 bases. Unmatched junction bases numbered 1, after V lost 2 bases and J lost 6 bases. CDR3 size: 13 residues. CDR3 coding DNA: TGTGCCAGCAGTTTACAGGGGGGTCAGCCCCAGCATTTT. This sequence encodes CASSLQGGQPQHF.

There are a few counts of this clone. The chain recombines TRBV11-2 with TRBJ2-1; D might be TRBD1 (7 bases). This CDR3 comprises 19 residues. Per the germline V gene, CDR1 is SGHAT and CDR2 is FQNNGV. Trimming left V 7 bases short and J 0 bases short, with 25 bases between. The CDR3 region is CASTTPEGTEIFSYNEQFF. In nucleotides, the CDR3 is TGTGCCAGCACCACTCCGGAGGGGACAGAAATTTTCTCCTACAATGAGCAGTTCTTC. Together with reference TRBV11-2 and TRBJ2-1, the CDR3 gives the full variable domain: EAGVAQSPRYKIIEKRQSVAFWCNPISGHATLYWYQQILGQGPKLLIQFQNNGVVDDSQLPKDRFSAERLKGVDSTLKIQPAKLEDSAVYLCASTTPEGTEIFSYNEQFFGPGTRLTVL.

This rearrangement joins TRBV18 to TRBJ2-1; D call uncertain. CDR1 KGHSH and CDR2 LQKENI come from the germline V gene. The CDR3 is 13 residues long. V lost 3 bases and J 6 bases, leaving 9 bases between the germline ends. CDR3 DNA sequence: TGTGCCAGCTCACCCTATCGGAGCAATGAGCAGTTCTTC. The encoded protein is CASSPYRSNEQFF.

The chain employs TRBV4-1 and TRBJ2-7; 7 bases align to TRBD1. The length of the CDR3 is 13 residues. Germline CDR1 reads MGHRA; CDR2 reads YSYEKL. The junction had 9 bases not matched to a gene; V was cut back by 4 bases and J by 9 bases. CDR3: CASSPPDRVGQYF. The CDR3 nucleotides are TGCGCCAGCAGCCCACCCGACAGGGTCGGGCAGTACTTC.

The rearrangement links TRBV19 to TRBJ1-5, with D tentatively TRBD1 (6 bases). The germline CDR1 and CDR2 sequences are LNHDA and SQIVND (reference sequence). V shed 8 bases and J shed 6 bases, with 17 bases lying between them. The CDR3 loop spans 14 amino acids. The CDR3 region has the DNA TGTGCCAGTCGCAATCTTATCAGGGGTCAGCCCCAGCATTTT. The encoded protein is CASRNLIRGQPQHF.

V gene TRBV6-6 combines with J gene TRBJ2-2, with D possibly being TRBD2 (6 bases). The V and J ends lost 6 bases and 7 bases respectively, with 12 bases between them. The germline gives CDR1 MNHNY, CDR2 SVGAGI (reference sequence). The CDR3 loop spans 13 amino acids. CDR3 bases: TGTGCCAGCAGGGAGCGGGCTCTCGGGGAGCTGTTTTTT. Translating gives CASRERALGELFF.

The chain links TRBV15 to TRBJ2-1; TRBD1 matches 8 bases. The length of the CDR3 is 15 residues. CDR1 is LNHNV and CDR2 is YYDKDF in the germline V gene (reference sequence). V was pared by 5 bases and J by 5 bases, with 8 bases of the junction left unmatched. Written as DNA, the CDR3 is TGTGCCACCAGCGGACAGGGTAAAGAGAACAATGAGCAGTTCTTC. It codes for CATSGQGKENNEQFF.

To note about this clone: The identical CDR3 is also encoded by other nucleotide sequences in the sample. This chain links TRBV28 with TRBJ2-1; TRBD2 agrees at 8 bases. Looked up from germline, CDR1 is MDHEN and CDR2 is SYDVKM. This CDR3 contains 15 residues. The V and J ends lost 5 bases and 0 bases, in that order; junction bases with no gene match: 3. CDR3 nucleotides: TGTGCCAGCAGTCTCACTAGCGGCTCCTACAATGAGCAGTTCTTC. It yields the protein CASSLTSGSYNEQFF.

In DNA, the CDR3 is TGTGCCAGCACCTTCACAAACACTGAAGCTTTCTTT. Translated: CASTFTNTEAFF. The chain uses TRBV12-3 or TRBV12-4 and TRBJ1-1; D gene uncertain. This CDR3 contains 12 residues. V was pared by 7 bases and J by 2 bases, with 8 bases between.

This chain links TRBV6-5 with TRBJ1-1, with TRBD1 matching 9 bases. V shed 10 bases, J shed 3 bases, and the junction held 3 bases outside the gene matches. CDR3 size: 12 residues. The germline V gene encodes CDR1 MNHEY and CDR2 SVGAGI. In DNA, the CDR3 is TGTGCCACAGGACAGGGGTACACTGAAGCTTTCTTT. As protein: CATGQGYTEAFF.

The rearrangement links TRBV7-2 to TRBJ2-7; D is uncertain. The CDR3 runs 13 residues. Germline lookup yields CDR1 SGHTA and CDR2 FQGNSA. The germline V and J ends were trimmed by 0 bases and 2 bases, with 5 bases remaining between them. The CDR3 sequence is CASSLARTYEQYF. In DNA form, the CDR3 reads TGTGCCAGCAGCTTAGCGAGGACCTACGAGCAGTACTTC.

The chain has TRBV28 and TRBJ2-7; 8 positions agree with TRBD2. CDR3 size: 17 residues. Germline assignment: CDR1 MDHEN and CDR2 SYDVKM. The V gene end was trimmed by 4 bases and the J gene end by 4 bases; junction bases not matched to a gene: 15. The CDR3 DNA sequence: TGTGCCAGCAGTTCAGGGTCAGCGGGAGAGTTCTGGTACGAGCAGTACTTC. Its protein is CASSSGSAGEFWYEQYF.

The chain combines TRBV30 with TRBJ2-1, with unresolved D. Germline V gives CDR1 GTSNPN, CDR2 SVGIG (reference sequence). The CDR3 sequence is 13 residues long. The V end was cut by 0 bases, the J end by 9 bases, with 12 bases between. The CDR3 DNA reads TGTGCCTGGAGTGTTCGCCTAAACTCTGAGCAGTTCTTC. Its translation: CAWSVRLNSEQFF.

The chain couples TRBV27 to TRBJ1-2, with 8 bases identical to TRBD1. This CDR3 comprises 15 residues. V was clipped by 2 bases and J by 6 bases; unmatched bases: 8. Germline V lookup: CDR1 MNHEY, CDR2 SMNVEV (reference sequence). Here the CDR3 reads CASSLLSQGGNGYTF. In DNA form, the CDR3 reads TGTGCCAGCAGTTTACTGTCACAGGGGGGCAATGGCTACACCTTC.